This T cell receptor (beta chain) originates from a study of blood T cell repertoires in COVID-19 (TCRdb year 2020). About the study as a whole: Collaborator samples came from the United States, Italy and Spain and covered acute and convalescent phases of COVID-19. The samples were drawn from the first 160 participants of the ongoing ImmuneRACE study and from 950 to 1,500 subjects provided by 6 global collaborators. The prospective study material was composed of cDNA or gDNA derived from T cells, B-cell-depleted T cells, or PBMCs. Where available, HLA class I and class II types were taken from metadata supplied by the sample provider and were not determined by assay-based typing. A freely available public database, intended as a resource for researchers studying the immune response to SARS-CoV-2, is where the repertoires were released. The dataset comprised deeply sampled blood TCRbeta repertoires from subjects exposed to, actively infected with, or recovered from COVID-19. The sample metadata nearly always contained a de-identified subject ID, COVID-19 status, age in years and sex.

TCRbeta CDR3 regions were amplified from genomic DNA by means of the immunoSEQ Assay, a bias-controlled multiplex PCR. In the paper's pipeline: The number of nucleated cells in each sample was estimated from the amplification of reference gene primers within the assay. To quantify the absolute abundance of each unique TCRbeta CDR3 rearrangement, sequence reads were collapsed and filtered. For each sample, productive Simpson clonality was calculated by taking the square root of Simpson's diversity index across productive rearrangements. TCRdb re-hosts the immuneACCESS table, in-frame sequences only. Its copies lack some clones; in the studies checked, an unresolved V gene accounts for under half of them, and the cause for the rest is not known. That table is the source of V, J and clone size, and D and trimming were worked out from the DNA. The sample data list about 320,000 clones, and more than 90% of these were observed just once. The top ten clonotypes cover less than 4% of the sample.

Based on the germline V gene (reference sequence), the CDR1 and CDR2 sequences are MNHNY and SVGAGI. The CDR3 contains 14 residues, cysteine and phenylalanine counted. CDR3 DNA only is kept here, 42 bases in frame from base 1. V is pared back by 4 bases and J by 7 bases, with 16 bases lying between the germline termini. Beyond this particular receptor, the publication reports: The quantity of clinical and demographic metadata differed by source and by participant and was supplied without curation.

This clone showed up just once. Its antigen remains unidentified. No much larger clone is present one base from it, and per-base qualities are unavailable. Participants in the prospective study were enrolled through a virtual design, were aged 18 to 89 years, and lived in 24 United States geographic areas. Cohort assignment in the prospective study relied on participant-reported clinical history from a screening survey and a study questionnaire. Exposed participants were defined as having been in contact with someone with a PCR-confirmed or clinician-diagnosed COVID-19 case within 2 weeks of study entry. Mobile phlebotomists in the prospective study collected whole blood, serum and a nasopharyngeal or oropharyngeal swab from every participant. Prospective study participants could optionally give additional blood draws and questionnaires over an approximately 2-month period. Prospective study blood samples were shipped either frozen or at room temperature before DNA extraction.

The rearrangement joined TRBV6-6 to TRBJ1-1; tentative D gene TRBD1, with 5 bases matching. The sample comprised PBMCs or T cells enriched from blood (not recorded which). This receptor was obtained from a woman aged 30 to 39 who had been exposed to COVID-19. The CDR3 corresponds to CASSFIREEGEAFF. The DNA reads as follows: TGTGCCAGCAGTTTTATCAGGGAGGAAGGTGAAGCTTTCTTT.